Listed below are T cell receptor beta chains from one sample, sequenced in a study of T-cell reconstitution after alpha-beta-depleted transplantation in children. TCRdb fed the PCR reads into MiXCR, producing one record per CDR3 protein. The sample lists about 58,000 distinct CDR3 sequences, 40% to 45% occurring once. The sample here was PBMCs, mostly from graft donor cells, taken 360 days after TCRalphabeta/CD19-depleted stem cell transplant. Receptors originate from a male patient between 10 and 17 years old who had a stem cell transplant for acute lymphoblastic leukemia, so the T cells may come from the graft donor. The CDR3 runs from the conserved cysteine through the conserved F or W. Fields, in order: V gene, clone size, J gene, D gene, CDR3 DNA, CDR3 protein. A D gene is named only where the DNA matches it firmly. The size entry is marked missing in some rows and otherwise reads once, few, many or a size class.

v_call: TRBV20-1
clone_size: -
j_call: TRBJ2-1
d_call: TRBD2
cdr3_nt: TGCAGTGCTAGAGAGACTGGACTAGCGGGGAATGAGCAGTTCTTC
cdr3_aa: CSARETGLAGNEQFF

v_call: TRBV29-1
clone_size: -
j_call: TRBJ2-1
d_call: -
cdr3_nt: TGCAGCGTTCCCCCCTCCTACAATGAGCAGTTCTTC
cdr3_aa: CSVPPSYNEQFF

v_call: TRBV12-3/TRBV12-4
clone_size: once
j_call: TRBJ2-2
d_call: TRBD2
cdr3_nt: TGTGCCAGCAGTTTGGGTGGACTAGCGGCCGGGGAGCTGTTTTTT
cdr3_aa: CASSLGGLAAGELFF

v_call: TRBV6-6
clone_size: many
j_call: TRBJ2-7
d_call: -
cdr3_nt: TGTGCCAGCAGCCCCCCGAAAGGGGGGTTACGTTCCTACGAGCAGTACTTC
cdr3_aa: CASSPPKGGLRSYEQYF

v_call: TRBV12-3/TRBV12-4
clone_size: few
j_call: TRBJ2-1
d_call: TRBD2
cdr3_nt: TGTGCCAGCAGTGCCCTGGGTAGCGGGAGGATCTACAATGAGCAGTTCTTC
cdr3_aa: CASSALGSGRIYNEQFF

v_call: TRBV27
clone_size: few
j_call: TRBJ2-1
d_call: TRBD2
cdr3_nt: TGTGCCAGCAGTTCGGGACTAGCCTACAATGAGCAGTTCTTC
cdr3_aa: CASSSGLAYNEQFF

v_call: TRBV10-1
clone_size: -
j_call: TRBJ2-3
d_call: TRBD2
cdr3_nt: TGCGCCAGCAGTGAGAAAAGACTAGCTCATCCAGATACGCAGTATTTT
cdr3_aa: CASSEKRLAHPDTQYF

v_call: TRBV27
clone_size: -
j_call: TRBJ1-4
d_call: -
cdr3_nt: TGTGCCAGCAGTTTGGAGGGGCAAGAAAAACTGTTTTTT
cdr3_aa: CASSLEGQEKLFF

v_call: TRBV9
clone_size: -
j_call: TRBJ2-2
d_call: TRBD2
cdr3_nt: TGTGCCAGCAGTCCTTGGGCGGGGGTTGCGAACACCGGGGAGCTGTTTTTT
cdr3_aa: CASSPWAGVANTGELFF

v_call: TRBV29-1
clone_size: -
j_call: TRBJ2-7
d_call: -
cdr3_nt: TGCAGCGTCCAGGGGTGGCACGAGCAGTACTTC
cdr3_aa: CSVQGWHEQYF

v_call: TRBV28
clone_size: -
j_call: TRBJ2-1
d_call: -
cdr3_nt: TGTGCCAGCAGTTTAAGCTCGAGGGGAGATAATGAGCAGTTCTTC
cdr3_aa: CASSLSSRGDNEQFF

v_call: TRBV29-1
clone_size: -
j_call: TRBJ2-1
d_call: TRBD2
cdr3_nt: TGCAGCGTTGAAGGGCTAGCGGGAGGGAAATCCTACAATGAGCAGTTCTTC
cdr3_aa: CSVEGLAGGKSYNEQFF

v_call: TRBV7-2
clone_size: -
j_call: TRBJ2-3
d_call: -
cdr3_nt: TGTGCCAGCAGCCTCACTAGCTATACGCAGTATTTT
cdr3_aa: CASSLTSYTQYF

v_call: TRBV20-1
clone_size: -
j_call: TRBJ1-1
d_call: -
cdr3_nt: TGCAGTGCCCGGGTCCCCGGGGCCAACACTGAAGCTTTCTTT
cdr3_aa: CSARVPGANTEAFF

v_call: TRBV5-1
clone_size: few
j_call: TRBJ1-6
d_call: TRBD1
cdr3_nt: TGCGCCAGCAGCCGGGACAGAGCAGGCTCACCCCTCCACTTT
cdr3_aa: CASSRDRAGSPLHF

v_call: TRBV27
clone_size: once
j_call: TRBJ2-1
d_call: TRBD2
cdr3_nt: TGTGCCAGCAGTTTATCTTCGTCGTCACTAGCGAGGAATAAGCAGTTCTTC
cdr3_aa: CASSLSSSSLARNKQFF

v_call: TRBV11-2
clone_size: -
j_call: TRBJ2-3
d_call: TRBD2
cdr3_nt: TGTGCCAGCAGCTTATCCGGGGCTAGCGGGGTTGAGGGAGATACGCAGTATTTT
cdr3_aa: CASSLSGASGVEGDTQYF

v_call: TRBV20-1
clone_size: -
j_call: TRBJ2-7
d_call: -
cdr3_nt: TGCAGTGCCCTGGGACGGAGCTCCTACGAGCAGTACTTC
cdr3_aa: CSALGRSSYEQYF

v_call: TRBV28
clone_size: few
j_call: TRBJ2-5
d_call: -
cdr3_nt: TGTGCCAGCAGTTTAGCTCTTCGTTACCAAGAGACCCAGTACTTC
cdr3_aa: CASSLALRYQETQYF

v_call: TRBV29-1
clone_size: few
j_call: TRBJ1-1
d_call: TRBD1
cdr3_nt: TGCAGCGTTCTTGCCCCATCAGGGGGTAACACTGAAGCTTTCTTT
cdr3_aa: CSVLAPSGGNTEAFF

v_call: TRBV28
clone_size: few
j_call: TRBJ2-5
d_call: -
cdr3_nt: TGTGCCAGCAGTTTATTTCGGGGGTTAGAGACCCAGTACTTC
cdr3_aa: CASSLFRGLETQYF

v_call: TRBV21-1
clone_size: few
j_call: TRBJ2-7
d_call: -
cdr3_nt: TGTGCCAGCAGCAAAGCGAGGACGGGGGGCGAGCAGTACTTC
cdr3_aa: CASSKARTGGEQYF

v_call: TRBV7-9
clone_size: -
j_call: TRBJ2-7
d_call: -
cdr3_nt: TGTGCCAGCAGCTTGGTAGGGAACTCCTACGAGCAGTACTTC
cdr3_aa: CASSLVGNSYEQYF

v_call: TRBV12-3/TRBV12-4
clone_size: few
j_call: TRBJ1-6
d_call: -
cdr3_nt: TGTGCCAGCAGTTTGAGACAGAATAATTCACCCCTCCACTTT
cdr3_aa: CASSLRQNNSPLHF

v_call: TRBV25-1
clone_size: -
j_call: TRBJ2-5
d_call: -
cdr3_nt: TGTGCCAGCAGTGAATGGGAGACCCAGTACTTC
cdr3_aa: CASSEWETQYF

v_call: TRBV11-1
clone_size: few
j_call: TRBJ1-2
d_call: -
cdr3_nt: TGTGCCAGCAGCCTAGACCTAACCTATGGCTACACCTTC
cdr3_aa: CASSLDLTYGYTF

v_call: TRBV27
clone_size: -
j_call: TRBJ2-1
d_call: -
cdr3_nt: TGTGCCAGCAGTTTGGGCAGGCCGACTGAGCAGTTCTTC
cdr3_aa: CASSLGRPTEQFF

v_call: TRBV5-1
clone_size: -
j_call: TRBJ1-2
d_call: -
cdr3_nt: TGCGCCAGCAGCTTGCACAGGGATACTTTCAACTATGGCTACACCTTC
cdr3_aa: CASSLHRDTFNYGYTF

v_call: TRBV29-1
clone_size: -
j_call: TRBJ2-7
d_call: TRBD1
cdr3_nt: TGCAGCGTTTTTTCCGGGACAGGGGGCCCCTACGAGCAGTACTTC
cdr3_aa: CSVFSGTGGPYEQYF

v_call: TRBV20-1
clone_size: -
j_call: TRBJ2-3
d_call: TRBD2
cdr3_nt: TGCAGTGCTAGAGAGGCGACTAGCGGGAGAATGGGCACAGATACGCAGTATTTT
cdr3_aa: CSAREATSGRMGTDTQYF

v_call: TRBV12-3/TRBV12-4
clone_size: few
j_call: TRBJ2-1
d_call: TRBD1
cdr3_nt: TGTGCCAGCAGCCCGGGACAGTCCTACAATGAGCAGTTCTTC
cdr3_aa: CASSPGQSYNEQFF

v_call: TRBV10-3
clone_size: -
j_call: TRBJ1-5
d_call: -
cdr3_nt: TGTGCCAGTCAGGGCTATAGCAATCAGCCCCAGCATTTT
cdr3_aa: CASQGYSNQPQHF